This is a list of T cell receptor beta chains from one sample in a study of blood T cell repertoires in COVID-19. Method: immunoSEQ multiplex PCR; TCRdb's copy keeps in-frame clones and lacks some. Altogether roughly 250,000 clones are present, approximately 85% being singletons, with the ten largest covering 0.87%. Sequences were obtained from peripheral blood. These TCRs come from a human donor with COVID-19, enrolled during active disease. The donor label of this sample is uncertain. CDR3s include the opening cysteine and the closing phenylalanine or tryptophan. Fields, in order: J gene, clone size, V gene, D gene, CDR3 DNA, CDR3 protein. D genes are given only for firm matches. Size is omitted from some rows. Given values are once, few, many or a class for expanded clones.

j_gene: TRBJ2-1
abundance: NA
v_gene: TRBV9
d_gene: TRBD2
CDR3nt: TGTGCCAGCAGCGTAGATGGCGGGAGCCACAATGAGCAGTTCTTC
CDR3aa: CASSVDGGSHNEQFF

j_gene: TRBJ1-2
abundance: NA
v_gene: TRBV30
d_gene: NA
CDR3nt: TGTGCCTGGACCTTCAACCGGGCTAACTATGGCTACACCTTC
CDR3aa: CAWTFNRANYGYTF

j_gene: TRBJ1-4
abundance: NA
v_gene: TRBV7-2
d_gene: TRBD1
CDR3nt: TGTGCCAGCAGCTTACAGACAGGGCAAAATGAAAAACTGTTTTTT
CDR3aa: CASSLQTGQNEKLFF

j_gene: TRBJ1-2
abundance: NA
v_gene: TRBV7-3
d_gene: TRBD1
CDR3nt: TGTGCCAGCAGCCCCACGGGCCCGAGACAGGGAGAAACCTATGGCTACACCTTC
CDR3aa: CASSPTGPRQGETYGYTF

j_gene: TRBJ2-7
abundance: NA
v_gene: TRBV29-1
d_gene: TRBD1
CDR3nt: TGCAGCGTCGCACCGGGACAGGGTTTCTACGAGCAGTACTTC
CDR3aa: CSVAPGQGFYEQYF

j_gene: TRBJ1-2
abundance: NA
v_gene: TRBV6-6
d_gene: NA
CDR3nt: TGTGCCAGCAGTTACTCCGCCAGGGAAGAGGATGGCTACACCTTC
CDR3aa: CASSYSAREEDGYTF

j_gene: TRBJ1-4
abundance: NA
v_gene: TRBV28
d_gene: NA
CDR3nt: TGTGCCAGCAGGGCCAGCGGGAAGGAAAAACTGTTTTTT
CDR3aa: CASRASGKEKLFF

j_gene: TRBJ1-5
abundance: NA
v_gene: TRBV5-5
d_gene: TRBD1
CDR3nt: TGTGCCAGCAGCTCTCTCGGGACAGGGGCCAATCAGCCCCAGCATTTT
CDR3aa: CASSSLGTGANQPQHF

j_gene: TRBJ1-2
abundance: NA
v_gene: TRBV5-1
d_gene: TRBD1
CDR3nt: TGCGCCAGCAGCTCACAGGGGGCGCGCTATGGCTACACCTTC
CDR3aa: CASSSQGARYGYTF

j_gene: TRBJ2-7
abundance: NA
v_gene: TRBV6-5
d_gene: NA
CDR3nt: TGTGCCAGCAGCCCCTCGGCTCGCCGGGACGAGCAGTACTTC
CDR3aa: CASSPSARRDEQYF

j_gene: TRBJ1-2
abundance: NA
v_gene: TRBV28
d_gene: NA
CDR3nt: TGTGCCAGCAGTTTATCTATGGGGGTGACAGGTCCGGGGTATGGCTACACCTTC
CDR3aa: CASSLSMGVTGPGYGYTF

j_gene: TRBJ2-2
abundance: NA
v_gene: TRBV7-9
d_gene: NA
CDR3nt: TGTGCCAGCAGCGCCCGGTGGCGGGAGAACACCGGGGAGCTGTTTTTT
CDR3aa: CASSARWRENTGELFF

j_gene: TRBJ2-1
abundance: NA
v_gene: TRBV11-2
d_gene: TRBD2
CDR3nt: TGTGCCAGCAGCTTAGGGCACGGACTAGCGGTAAATGAGCAGTTCTTC
CDR3aa: CASSLGHGLAVNEQFF

j_gene: TRBJ2-3
abundance: once
v_gene: TRBV30
d_gene: NA
CDR3nt: TGTGCCTGGAGTGATAAAGCAGGGGGCACAGATACGCAGTATTTT
CDR3aa: CAWSDKAGGTDTQYF

j_gene: TRBJ2-7
abundance: NA
v_gene: TRBV9
d_gene: TRBD2
CDR3nt: TGTGCCAGCAGCGTAGAGGGCGGGAGTTCCTACGAGCAGTACTTC
CDR3aa: CASSVEGGSSYEQYF

j_gene: TRBJ2-7
abundance: once
v_gene: TRBV27
d_gene: NA
CDR3nt: TGTGCCAGCAGTTTAAACGGCCGGACCCTCGGGAACGAGCAGTACTTC
CDR3aa: CASSLNGRTLGNEQYF

j_gene: TRBJ1-5
abundance: NA
v_gene: TRBV6-2/TRBV6-3
d_gene: NA
CDR3nt: TGTGCCAGCAGTTACTCGAGGAATCAGCCCCAGCATTTT
CDR3aa: CASSYSRNQPQHF

j_gene: TRBJ1-2
abundance: few
v_gene: TRBV28
d_gene: TRBD1
CDR3nt: TGTGCCAGCAGTTTAGCGGGACAGCCCTCTAACTATGGCTACACCTTC
CDR3aa: CASSLAGQPSNYGYTF

j_gene: TRBJ2-5
abundance: NA
v_gene: TRBV29-1
d_gene: TRBD1
CDR3nt: TGCAGCGTTGAGGGACAGGGTGAGACCCAGTACTTC
CDR3aa: CSVEGQGETQYF

j_gene: TRBJ1-1
abundance: NA
v_gene: TRBV30
d_gene: NA
CDR3nt: TGTGCCTGGAGGGAACAGGGTCGAGGGACTGAAGCTTTCTTT
CDR3aa: CAWREQGRGTEAFF

j_gene: TRBJ1-1
abundance: few
v_gene: TRBV11-2
d_gene: TRBD1
CDR3nt: TGTGCCAGCAGTACGACAGGGGATGAGTGGAATACTGAAGCTTTCTTT
CDR3aa: CASSTTGDEWNTEAFF

j_gene: TRBJ1-6
abundance: NA
v_gene: TRBV19
d_gene: NA
CDR3nt: TGTGCCAGTAGTATGAGCCTGAGCTCCTATAATTCACCCCTCCACTTT
CDR3aa: CASSMSLSSYNSPLHF

j_gene: TRBJ1-5
abundance: NA
v_gene: TRBV28
d_gene: NA
CDR3nt: TGTGCCAGCAGTTTACGTACCGGGGGGGCAAATCAGCCCCAGCATTTT
CDR3aa: CASSLRTGGANQPQHF

j_gene: TRBJ1-2
abundance: few
v_gene: TRBV6-4
d_gene: NA
CDR3nt: TGTGCCAGCAGTGACTCGACAGGCTATGGCTACACCTTC
CDR3aa: CASSDSTGYGYTF

j_gene: TRBJ2-7
abundance: NA
v_gene: TRBV19
d_gene: NA
CDR3nt: TGTGCCAGTACCCCCGGCGGTGTGGAGTACGAGCAGTACTTC
CDR3aa: CASTPGGVEYEQYF

j_gene: TRBJ1-2
abundance: NA
v_gene: TRBV6-5
d_gene: NA
CDR3nt: TGTGCCAGCAGAAGCTCGGGGGGTAACTATGGCTACACCTTC
CDR3aa: CASRSSGGNYGYTF

j_gene: TRBJ2-3
abundance: NA
v_gene: TRBV7-3
d_gene: NA
CDR3nt: TGTGCCAGCAGTAGTAGACTCCCTGGCGCAGATACGCAGTATTTT
CDR3aa: CASSSRLPGADTQYF

j_gene: TRBJ1-1
abundance: few
v_gene: TRBV30
d_gene: NA
CDR3nt: TGTGCCTGGAGTGTACCCACGAGACAGCGCATGAACACTGAAGCTTTCTTT
CDR3aa: CAWSVPTRQRMNTEAFF

j_gene: TRBJ2-2
abundance: NA
v_gene: TRBV11-3
d_gene: NA
CDR3nt: TGTGCCAGCAGCTTAGACGGGAGAGGGTACACCGGGGAGCTGTTTTTT
CDR3aa: CASSLDGRGYTGELFF

j_gene: TRBJ2-3
abundance: NA
v_gene: TRBV5-1
d_gene: TRBD2
CDR3nt: TGCGCCAGCAGCTTTGGACTAGCTAGGGAAAAAGATACGCAGTATTTT
CDR3aa: CASSFGLAREKDTQYF

j_gene: TRBJ2-5
abundance: NA
v_gene: TRBV7-9
d_gene: TRBD1
CDR3nt: TGTGCCAGCAGCCGGGACAGGAGCCAAGAGACCCAGTACTTC
CDR3aa: CASSRDRSQETQYF

j_gene: TRBJ2-1
abundance: NA
v_gene: TRBV6-5
d_gene: TRBD2
CDR3nt: TGTGCCAGCACGGGACTAGCGGGAGGGAATGAGCAGTTCTTC
CDR3aa: CASTGLAGGNEQFF

j_gene: TRBJ1-5
abundance: NA
v_gene: TRBV11-2
d_gene: NA
CDR3nt: TGTGCCAGCAGTCAAACAGGGAGAAGAGGGCAGCCCCAGCATTTT
CDR3aa: CASSQTGRRGQPQHF

j_gene: TRBJ1-5
abundance: NA
v_gene: TRBV6-5
d_gene: TRBD1
CDR3nt: TGTGCCAGCACGCGCGGGACAGGGGATCAGCCCCAGCATTTT
CDR3aa: CASTRGTGDQPQHF

j_gene: TRBJ1-2
abundance: NA
v_gene: TRBV28
d_gene: NA
CDR3nt: TGTGCCAGCAGCCTTCCGGGACTTTATGGCTACACCTTC
CDR3aa: CASSLPGLYGYTF

j_gene: TRBJ2-2
abundance: NA
v_gene: TRBV6-1
d_gene: TRBD2
CDR3nt: TGTGCCAGCAGTGCGAGCGTGGGGGGGTGGTACACCGGGGAGCTGTTTTTT
CDR3aa: CASSASVGGWYTGELFF

j_gene: TRBJ2-2
abundance: NA
v_gene: TRBV2
d_gene: NA
CDR3nt: TGTGCCAGCAGGGTAGGACAAAACACCGGGGAGCTGTTTTTT
CDR3aa: CASRVGQNTGELFF

j_gene: TRBJ2-3
abundance: NA
v_gene: TRBV27
d_gene: TRBD2
CDR3nt: TGTGCCAGCAGTTTAATGGGACTAACTACAGATACGCAGTATTTT
CDR3aa: CASSLMGLTTDTQYF

j_gene: TRBJ2-7
abundance: NA
v_gene: TRBV21-1
d_gene: NA
CDR3nt: TGTGCCAGCAGCAAAAATAGGACAGGGGGCTACGAGCAGTACTTC
CDR3aa: CASSKNRTGGYEQYF

j_gene: TRBJ1-4
abundance: NA
v_gene: TRBV5-1
d_gene: NA
CDR3nt: TGCGCCAGCAGCTTGGGTCTAGGGGCAAAGGAAAAACTGTTTTTT
CDR3aa: CASSLGLGAKEKLFF

j_gene: TRBJ1-3
abundance: NA
v_gene: TRBV15
d_gene: NA
CDR3nt: TGTGCCACCAGCAGAGATAAGAGGCGGGACTCTGGAAACACCATATATTTT
CDR3aa: CATSRDKRRDSGNTIYF

j_gene: TRBJ1-2
abundance: once
v_gene: TRBV29-1
d_gene: NA
CDR3nt: TGCAGCGTTGAAGTGACCCCGGGAACTCCTAACTATGGCTACACCTTC
CDR3aa: CSVEVTPGTPNYGYTF

j_gene: TRBJ1-1
abundance: NA
v_gene: TRBV9
d_gene: TRBD1
CDR3nt: TGTGCCAGCAGCTCGGGACAGCCAAACACTGAAGCTTTCTTT
CDR3aa: CASSSGQPNTEAFF

j_gene: TRBJ1-5
abundance: NA
v_gene: TRBV7-2
d_gene: NA
CDR3nt: TGTGCCAGCAGCGAAAGCCCTAATCAGCCCCAGCATTTT
CDR3aa: CASSESPNQPQHF

j_gene: TRBJ1-5
abundance: NA
v_gene: TRBV19
d_gene: NA
CDR3nt: TGTGCCAGTAGTTCCCACCCGGGGGAGCCTCAGCCCCAGCATTTT
CDR3aa: CASSSHPGEPQPQHF

j_gene: TRBJ2-6
abundance: NA
v_gene: TRBV4-1
d_gene: TRBD1
CDR3nt: TGCGCCAGCAGCCATGCCGGACAGGGGGCGCGGGGGGCCAACGTCCTGACTTTC
CDR3aa: CASSHAGQGARGANVLTF

j_gene: TRBJ1-5
abundance: NA
v_gene: TRBV24-1
d_gene: NA
CDR3nt: TGTGCCACCAGTGATGGTGACAGTAATCAGCCCCAGCATTTT
CDR3aa: CATSDGDSNQPQHF

j_gene: TRBJ2-1
abundance: once
v_gene: TRBV9
d_gene: TRBD2
CDR3nt: TGTGCCAGCAGCGTTACAAGCGGGAGTAGTCGGAGTGGTGAGCAGTTCTTC
CDR3aa: CASSVTSGSSRSGEQFF

j_gene: TRBJ2-7
abundance: NA
v_gene: TRBV4-1
d_gene: NA
CDR3nt: TGCGCCAGCAGCCAAGTACAGGGCGAGCGTTACGAGCAGTACTTC
CDR3aa: CASSQVQGERYEQYF

j_gene: TRBJ1-4
abundance: NA
v_gene: TRBV15
d_gene: NA
CDR3nt: TGTGCCACCAGCCGAGAGGGAGGCGCGAGGAAACTGTTTTTT
CDR3aa: CATSREGGARKLFF

j_gene: TRBJ1-1
abundance: NA
v_gene: TRBV5-5
d_gene: NA
CDR3nt: TGTGCCAGCAGCTACACAGGCGGAACGAACACTGAAGCTTTCTTT
CDR3aa: CASSYTGGTNTEAFF

j_gene: TRBJ2-2
abundance: NA
v_gene: TRBV11-2
d_gene: NA
CDR3nt: TGTGCCAGCAGCCCATCTAGCGTCGGCACCGGGGAGCTGTTTTTT
CDR3aa: CASSPSSVGTGELFF

j_gene: TRBJ2-7
abundance: NA
v_gene: TRBV30
d_gene: NA
CDR3nt: TGTGCGCTACTACCGGCAGAGAACTACGAGCAGTACTTC
CDR3aa: CALLPAENYEQYF